A selection of T cell receptor beta chains follows, all from one sample in a study of early T cells in non-severe SARS-CoV-2 infection. TCRdb re-derived calls from the 5' RACE reads in MiXCR, one entry per CDR3 protein. The data contain 35,000 to 45,000 distinct CDR3 sequences, 12% of them singletons. The sequencing sample was made of whole blood. These receptor sequences come from an adult who was a healthcare worker with PCR-confirmed SARS-CoV-2 infection or an uninfected control (not recorded which). The CDR3 runs from the conserved cysteine through the conserved F or W. D genes are given only for firm matches. Rows may omit the clone size; those that give it use once, few, many or a size class.

v_gene: TRBV4-1; d_gene: TRBD2; j_gene: TRBJ2-1; abundance: once; CDR3aa: CASSQSPLAGPDEQFF; CDR3nt: TGCGCCAGCAGCCAAAGCCCACTAGCGGGGCCCGATGAGCAGTTCTTC
v_gene: TRBV11-2; d_gene: TRBD2; j_gene: TRBJ2-7; abundance: many; CDR3aa: CASSVGLAGETYEQYF; CDR3nt: TGTGCCAGCAGCGTAGGACTAGCGGGAGAGACATACGAGCAGTACTTC
v_gene: TRBV27; d_gene: NA; j_gene: TRBJ2-7; abundance: few; CDR3aa: CASSARDTAYEQYF; CDR3nt: TGTGCCAGCAGTGCCCGGGACACAGCCTACGAGCAGTACTTC
v_gene: TRBV4-2; d_gene: NA; j_gene: TRBJ1-6; abundance: few; CDR3aa: CASSQVRRLRDSPLHF; CDR3nt: TGTGCCAGCAGCCAAGTTCGACGTTTAAGGGATTCACCCCTCCACTTT
v_gene: TRBV7-7; d_gene: NA; j_gene: TRBJ2-1; abundance: few; CDR3aa: CASSSGGVGRNEQFF; CDR3nt: TGTGCTAGCAGCTCTGGGGGAGTAGGGCGCAATGAGCAGTTCTTC
v_gene: TRBV27; d_gene: NA; j_gene: TRBJ2-1; abundance: many; CDR3aa: CASSLGLAGGPDEQFF; CDR3nt: TGTGCCAGCAGTTTGGGCCTGGCGGGCGGGCCTGACGAGCAGTTCTTC
v_gene: TRBV20-1; d_gene: TRBD1; j_gene: TRBJ1-6; abundance: many; CDR3aa: CSARDSTGEDSPLHF; CDR3nt: TGCAGTGCTAGAGATTCGACAGGGGAGGATTCACCCCTCCACTTT
v_gene: TRBV7-9; d_gene: NA; j_gene: TRBJ1-1; abundance: NA; CDR3aa: CASSQERNTEAFF; CDR3nt: TGTGCCAGCAGCCAGGAGCGGAACACTGAAGCTTTCTTT
v_gene: TRBV4-1; d_gene: TRBD1; j_gene: TRBJ2-6; abundance: many; CDR3aa: CASSPTGSGANVLTF; CDR3nt: TGCGCCAGCAGCCCGACAGGGAGTGGGGCCAACGTCCTGACTTTC
v_gene: TRBV4-3; d_gene: NA; j_gene: TRBJ2-7; abundance: NA; CDR3aa: CASSPGFSYEQYF; CDR3nt: TGCGCCAGCAGCCCTGGATTCTCCTACGAGCAGTACTTC
v_gene: TRBV2; d_gene: NA; j_gene: TRBJ2-5; abundance: few; CDR3aa: CASGWRQGRETQYF; CDR3nt: TGTGCCAGCGGGTGGCGTCAGGGGAGGGAGACCCAGTACTTC
v_gene: TRBV29-1; d_gene: NA; j_gene: TRBJ2-3; abundance: NA; CDR3aa: CSVRTGQDTQYF; CDR3nt: TGCAGCGTTCGGACTGGGCAAGATACGCAGTATTTT
v_gene: TRBV5-1; d_gene: TRBD2; j_gene: TRBJ2-1; abundance: many; CDR3aa: CASSSTSGGSSYNEQFF; CDR3nt: TGCGCCAGCAGCTCGACTAGCGGGGGGAGCTCCTACAATGAGCAGTTCTTC
v_gene: TRBV3-1; d_gene: NA; j_gene: TRBJ2-5; abundance: many; CDR3aa: CASSQDIETQYF; CDR3nt: TGTGCCAGCAGCCAAGATATCGAGACCCAGTACTTC
v_gene: TRBV27; d_gene: TRBD2; j_gene: TRBJ2-1; abundance: many; CDR3aa: CASSLSAGNSYNEQFF; CDR3nt: TGTGCCAGCAGTTTGTCAGCGGGGAACTCCTACAATGAGCAGTTCTTC
v_gene: TRBV5-6; d_gene: TRBD1; j_gene: TRBJ1-1; abundance: few; CDR3aa: CASSSPGGQGRNTEAFF; CDR3nt: TGTGCCAGCAGCTCTCCGGGGGGACAGGGCAGGAACACTGAAGCTTTCTTT
v_gene: TRBV19; d_gene: NA; j_gene: TRBJ2-7; abundance: many; CDR3aa: CASKGPETGGYEQYF; CDR3nt: TGTGCCAGTAAGGGGCCAGAGACAGGCGGATACGAGCAGTACTTC
v_gene: TRBV19; d_gene: NA; j_gene: TRBJ1-2; abundance: many; CDR3aa: CASRGWVDGYTF; CDR3nt: TGTGCCAGTCGGGGGTGGGTGGATGGCTACACCTTC
v_gene: TRBV12-3/TRBV12-4; d_gene: NA; j_gene: TRBJ1-1; abundance: many; CDR3aa: CASSLGTEAFF; CDR3nt: TGTGCCAGCAGCCTAGGCACTGAAGCTTTCTTT
v_gene: TRBV5-1; d_gene: NA; j_gene: TRBJ2-1; abundance: many; CDR3aa: CASSLGAGLSYNEQFF; CDR3nt: TGCGCCAGCAGCTTGGGCGCGGGTCTCTCCTACAATGAGCAGTTCTTC
v_gene: TRBV7-2; d_gene: TRBD1; j_gene: TRBJ2-1; abundance: once; CDR3aa: CASSLETGGYNEQFF; CDR3nt: TGTGCCAGCAGCTTAGAGACAGGGGGCTACAATGAGCAGTTCTTC
v_gene: TRBV7-9; d_gene: NA; j_gene: TRBJ1-3; abundance: many; CDR3aa: CASSLVGRHSGNTIYF; CDR3nt: TGTGCCAGCAGCTTAGTGGGACGGCATTCTGGAAACACCATATATTTT
v_gene: TRBV5-5; d_gene: TRBD1; j_gene: TRBJ2-7; abundance: many; CDR3aa: CASSLHPGTGGEQYF; CDR3nt: TGTGCCAGCAGCTTGCACCCAGGGACAGGCGGCGAGCAGTACTTC
v_gene: TRBV5-4; d_gene: TRBD1; j_gene: TRBJ2-5; abundance: few; CDR3aa: CASSWAGTGVGETQYF; CDR3nt: TGTGCCAGCAGCTGGGCCGGGACAGGGGTCGGCGAGACCCAGTACTTC
v_gene: TRBV7-2; d_gene: TRBD2; j_gene: TRBJ2-7; abundance: NA; CDR3aa: CASSLRPGGVGYEQYF; CDR3nt: TGTGCCAGCAGCTTAAGGCCGGGAGGGGTCGGTTACGAGCAGTACTTC
v_gene: TRBV2; d_gene: NA; j_gene: TRBJ2-5; abundance: many; CDR3aa: CASAQETQYF; CDR3nt: TGTGCCTCCGCGCAAGAGACCCAGTACTTC
v_gene: TRBV6-2/TRBV6-3; d_gene: NA; j_gene: TRBJ2-4; abundance: NA; CDR3aa: CASRDARMIQYF; CDR3nt: TGTGCCAGCCGGGACGCAAGGATGATTCAGTACTTC
v_gene: TRBV29-1; d_gene: NA; j_gene: TRBJ1-1; abundance: NA; CDR3aa: CSESWATEAFF; CDR3nt: TGCAGCGAATCGTGGGCGACTGAAGCTTTCTTT
v_gene: TRBV29-1; d_gene: TRBD1; j_gene: TRBJ2-7; abundance: many; CDR3aa: CSVERTGLNYEQYF; CDR3nt: TGCAGCGTTGAGAGGACAGGGTTGAATTACGAGCAGTACTTC
v_gene: TRBV5-1; d_gene: TRBD1; j_gene: TRBJ2-5; abundance: many; CDR3aa: CASSSAGTGTQYF; CDR3nt: TGCGCCAGCAGCTCCGCAGGGACAGGGACCCAGTACTTC
v_gene: TRBV29-1; d_gene: NA; j_gene: TRBJ2-5; abundance: few; CDR3aa: CSVVRAGETQYF; CDR3nt: TGCAGCGTTGTTCGGGCTGGAGAGACCCAGTACTTC
v_gene: TRBV2; d_gene: NA; j_gene: TRBJ1-3; abundance: NA; CDR3aa: CASSVSGASSGNTIYF; CDR3nt: TGTGCCAGCAGTGTCTCGGGGGCCTCCTCTGGAAACACCATATATTTT
v_gene: TRBV19; d_gene: NA; j_gene: TRBJ2-7; abundance: NA; CDR3aa: CVTTGQFSYEQYF; CDR3nt: TGTGTCACCACCGGACAGTTCTCCTACGAGCAGTACTTC
v_gene: TRBV2; d_gene: NA; j_gene: TRBJ1-6; abundance: many; CDR3aa: CASTRTLWNSPLHF; CDR3nt: TGTGCCAGCACCCGGACACTGTGGAATTCACCCCTCCACTTT
v_gene: TRBV28; d_gene: NA; j_gene: TRBJ2-4; abundance: many; CDR3aa: CASQTPDLAKNIQYF; CDR3nt: TGTGCCAGCCAGACACCAGATCTAGCCAAAAACATTCAGTACTTC
v_gene: TRBV28; d_gene: TRBD1; j_gene: TRBJ2-7; abundance: many; CDR3aa: CASSRQGTYEQYF; CDR3nt: TGTGCCAGCAGTCGACAGGGAACCTACGAGCAGTACTTC
v_gene: TRBV14; d_gene: NA; j_gene: TRBJ1-4; abundance: NA; CDR3aa: CASSRTDANEKLFF; CDR3nt: TGTGCCAGCAGCCGAACGGACGCAAATGAAAAACTGTTTTTT
v_gene: TRBV6-6; d_gene: TRBD2; j_gene: TRBJ2-5; abundance: many; CDR3aa: CASSRLAGTTRQETQYF; CDR3nt: TGTGCCAGCAGTAGACTAGCGGGGACGACCCGCCAAGAGACCCAGTACTTC
v_gene: TRBV2; d_gene: NA; j_gene: TRBJ2-1; abundance: few; CDR3aa: CASRRGASYNEQFF; CDR3nt: TGTGCCAGCAGGAGGGGGGCGTCTTACAATGAGCAGTTCTTC
v_gene: TRBV4-1; d_gene: NA; j_gene: TRBJ2-5; abundance: many; CDR3aa: CASSQEKRETQYF; CDR3nt: TGCGCCAGCAGCCAAGAAAAGAGGGAGACCCAGTACTTC
v_gene: TRBV7-9; d_gene: TRBD2; j_gene: TRBJ2-3; abundance: many; CDR3aa: CASSSLGGGPRDTQYF; CDR3nt: TGTGCCAGCAGCTCCCTCGGGGGAGGGCCAAGAGATACGCAGTATTTT
v_gene: TRBV9; d_gene: NA; j_gene: TRBJ2-5; abundance: NA; CDR3aa: CASNDGGSGQTQYF; CDR3nt: TGTGCCAGCAACGACGGCGGATCGGGCCAGACCCAGTACTTC